This is a list of T cell receptor beta chains from one sample in a study of T cells expressing NK-cell markers. TCRdb re-analyzed the 5' RACE reads; it lists each CDR3 protein once, without DNA. The listing contains roughly 150,000 distinct CDR3 sequences. Sequencing was carried out using blood T cells: a sorted CD56 or NKG2C T cell subset, CD4+ or CD8+ T cells, or bulk PBMC T cells (not recorded which). Source of these receptors: a woman aged 18 to 75 in good health. CDR3s include the opening cysteine and the closing phenylalanine or tryptophan.

TRBV5-1	TRBJ2-3	CASSSGTVGTDTQYF
TRBV7-9	TRBJ2-2	CASSARGGVDTGELFF
TRBV11-2	TRBJ2-2	CASRRQPVDGELFF
TRBV29-1	TRBJ1-1	CSVVRTENTEAFF
TRBV5-1	TRBJ2-1	CASSSSVEFQTPEQFF
TRBV18	TRBJ1-2	CASSPRPGVPGISYTF
TRBV18	TRBJ2-7	CASSPGTEVYEQYF
TRBV3-1	TRBJ2-3	CASSQDTGVTDTQYF
TRBV20-1	TRBJ2-5	CSAREGLGLAGDQETQYF
TRBV5-5	TRBJ1-5	CASSLAEIPNQPQHF